These 22 T cell receptor beta chains share one sample of origin, sequenced in a study of blood T cell repertoires in COVID-19. Measured with immunoSEQ multiplex PCR; TCRdb has only the in-frame clones, and not every one. The data hold some 130,000 clones, with roughly three quarters observed a single time. Sequenced sample: peripheral blood. Every receptor here comes from a woman older than 75 with acute or convalescent COVID-19.

V usage is TRBV7-9 and J usage is TRBJ2-1; D may be TRBD2 (6 bases). V was pared by 0 bases and J by 8 bases, with 14 bases between. CDR3 length: 15 residues. Germline-derived CDR1 and CDR2 are SEHNR and FQNEAQ (reference sequence). The CDR3 spells CASSLAGSSAHEQFF. The CDR3 coding sequence is TGTGCCAGCAGCTTAGCTGGGTCTAGCGCTCATGAGCAGTTCTTC.

This clone was found once. This chain links TRBV20-1 with TRBJ2-7; no firm D call. The CDR3 consists of 11 residues. Trimming stripped 0 bases from V and 3 bases from J, with 3 bases between. Germline V lookup: CDR1 DFQATT, CDR2 SNEGSKA (reference sequence). CDR3 protein: CSARDNYEQYF. CDR3 nucleotides: TGCAGTGCTAGAGATAACTACGAGCAGTACTTC.

V usage is TRBV14 and J usage is TRBJ2-7; TRBD1 agrees at 7 bases. V lost 0 bases to trimming and J lost 6 bases; unmatched junction nucleotides: 8. Germline-derived CDR1 and CDR2 are SGHDN and FVKESK. This CDR3 comprises 15 residues. The CDR3 protein is CASSQDLQGSGEQYF. In DNA, the CDR3 is TGTGCCAGCAGCCAAGATCTACAGGGGAGCGGCGAGCAGTACTTC.

This chain uses TRBV7-9 with TRBJ1-2; 11 bases align to TRBD1. V lost 5 bases, J lost 6 bases, and 14 bases stayed unmatched. Germline V gene sequence: CDR1 SEHNR, CDR2 FQNEAQ (reference sequence). The length of the CDR3 is 17 residues. This chain's CDR3 is CASSVWTGGVSSDGYTF. The CDR3 coding sequence is TGTGCCAGCAGCGTATGGACAGGGGGCGTTAGTTCCGATGGCTACACCTTC.

The rearrangement joins TRBV9 to TRBJ2-7; TRBD2 aligns across 8 bases. The CDR3 has 15 amino acids. Per germline, CDR1 SGDLS and CDR2 YYNGEE. Losses at the gene ends were 3 bases for V and 0 bases for J; bases not matched to a gene: 5. The CDR3 sequence is CASSGGGTSSYEQYF. The CDR3 bases are TGTGCCAGCAGCGGCGGAGGGACTAGCTCCTACGAGCAGTACTTC.

V is TRBV12-3 or TRBV12-4 and J is TRBJ1-4; maybe TRBD1 (5 bases). This CDR3 region has 12 residues. The V and J ends lost 7 bases and 6 bases respectively, with 9 bases between them. DNA for the CDR3: TGTGCCAGCAAGGGGTCGGATGAAAAACTGTTTTTT. It encodes CASKGSDEKLFF.

The chain employs TRBV10-3 and TRBJ1-5; maybe TRBD1 (5 bases). Germline V CDR1 and CDR2: ENHRY, SYGVKD. The length of the CDR3 is 15 residues. Trimming removed 2 bases from V and 1 base from J, with 9 bases in between. In DNA, the CDR3 is TGTGCCATCAGTGAGGGCAGGGAAAGCAATCAGCCCCAGCATTTT. Residues: CAISEGRESNQPQHF.

The gene calls are TRBV6-5 and TRBJ1-6, with D uncertain. The CDR3 is made up of 16 amino acids. The ends were cut back, 2 bases at V and 1 base at J, with 9 bases in the middle. Germline V gene data show CDR1 as MNHEY and CDR2 as SVGAGI. For the CDR3, the DNA is TGTGCCAGCAGTTACAAACAACAGTCCTATAATTCACCCCTCCACTTT. Protein sequence: CASSYKQQSYNSPLHF.

The J gene is TRBJ1-2, the V gene TRBV9; no firm D call. Germline assignment: CDR1 SGDLS and CDR2 YYNGEE. V dropped 5 bases and J dropped 0 bases, with 5 bases sitting between them. This CDR3 spans 12 amino acids. CDR3 sequence (DNA): TGTGCCAGCAGTTCAACTAACTATGGCTACACCTTC. Translating gives CASSSTNYGYTF.

This clone has just a few counts. The rearrangement links TRBV30 to TRBJ2-1; 7 positions agree with TRBD1. This CDR3 is built from 14 residues. Germline CDR1 GTSNPN, CDR2 SVGIG (reference sequence). The V segment lost 0 bases and the J segment 8 bases; nucleotides outside the gene matches: 7. CDR3 sequence (DNA): TGTGCCTGGAGTGTGGGACAGCCGGTCGATGAGCAGTTCTTC. It translates to CAWSVGQPVDEQFF.

The chain has TRBV5-1 and TRBJ1-1, with a tentative D call TRBD1 (6 bases). This CDR3 region has 14 residues. V lost 4 bases, J lost 3 bases, and 13 bases lay in between. CDR1 and CDR2 from the germline V gene are SGHRS and YFSETQ. CDR3 residues: CASSPQGLDTEAFF. In nucleotides, the CDR3 is TGCGCCAGCAGCCCTCAGGGGCTGGACACTGAAGCTTTCTTT.

V usage is TRBV14 and J usage is TRBJ2-7, with TRBD1 matching 10 bases. V dropped 5 bases and J dropped 6; count of bases not matched to a gene: 10. The CDR3 extends over 15 amino acids. Germline loops: CDR1 SGHDN, CDR2 FVKESK. The DNA of the CDR3 is TGTGCCAGCAGCTTTCGGAAGGGACAGGGGTTCGAGCAGTACTTC. Its translation is CASSFRKGQGFEQYF.

This clone has more than one count but fewer than ten. The chain employs TRBV7-9 and TRBJ1-1; no definite D call. V lost 5 bases and J 4 bases, leaving 8 bases between the germline ends. CDR3 length: 12 residues. The germline CDR1 and CDR2 sequences are SEHNR and FQNEAQ (reference sequence). The CDR3 is CASSEMSTEAFF. The CDR3 nucleotides read TGTGCCAGCAGCGAGATGAGCACTGAAGCTTTCTTT.

There are a few counts of this clone. The chain has TRBV7-2 and TRBJ2-7, with 9 bases aligning to TRBD2. Germline-derived CDR1 and CDR2 are SGHTA and FQGNSA. CDR3 size: 16 residues. V dropped 2 bases and J dropped 4; count of bases not matched to a gene: 9. The CDR3 region has the DNA TGTGCCAGCAGCTTAAAGGGCGGGGGGGCCGGATACGAGCAGTACTTC. It codes for CASSLKGGGAGYEQYF.

As to this clone: One end of the junction is discordant with germline, which a read error may explain. This chain links TRBV7-3 with TRBJ1-2, with 7 bases that match TRBD1. Per germline, CDR1 SGHTA and CDR2 FQGTGA. The CDR3 is made up of 15 amino acids. CDR3 DNA: TGTGCCAGCAGCCGAACTGGACAGGTTAACTATGGTTACACCTTC. Its translation: CASSRTGQVNYGYTF.

The V gene is TRBV15, the J gene TRBJ2-1; 7 bases are a match to TRBD2. This CDR3 spans 15 amino acids. J gave up 3 bases and V 0 bases, and 2 bases lay outside the gene matches. CDR1 LNHNV and CDR2 YYDKDF come from the germline V gene (reference sequence). The CDR3, as DNA: TGTGCCACCAGCAGAGATCCTAGCGGCTACAATGAGCAGTTCTTC. It specifies CATSRDPSGYNEQFF.

J is TRBJ2-3 and V is TRBV6-6, with 7 nucleotides matching TRBD1. CDR1 is MNHNY and CDR2 is SVGAGI in the germline V gene (reference sequence). The CDR3 is made up of 13 amino acids. V lost 6 bases to trimming and J lost 2 bases; unmatched junction nucleotides: 2. CDR3 amino acids: CASRGQNTDTQYF. The CDR3 DNA follows: TGTGCCAGCAGGGGACAGAACACAGATACGCAGTATTTT.

Here the CDR3 DNA reads TGCGCCAGCAGCTTGGATAGCGGGCCCCTTTCACCCCTCCACTTT. This gives the protein CASSLDSGPLSPLHF. The chain is built from TRBV5-1 and TRBJ1-6, with D uncertain. V was shortened by 0 bases and J by 9 bases, with 13 bases between the two germline ends. The CDR3 spans 15 residues. From germline, CDR1 is SGHRS and CDR2 YFSETQ.

This clone was counted only a few times. The rearrangement links TRBV11-2 to TRBJ1-1; D is ambiguous. Per the germline V gene, CDR1 is SGHAT and CDR2 is FQNNGV. Trimming took off 3 bases at V and 3 bases at J, with 14 bases between the two ends. This CDR3 has 15 amino acids. The CDR3 is CASSFNSWGDTEAFF. The DNA for the CDR3 is TGTGCCAGCAGCTTTAACTCCTGGGGAGACACTGAAGCTTTCTTT. Together with reference TRBV11-2 and TRBJ1-1, the CDR3 gives the full variable domain: EAGVAQSPRYKIIEKRQSVAFWCNPISGHATLYWYQQILGQGPKLLIQFQNNGVVDDSQLPKDRFSAERLKGVDSTLKIQPAKLEDSAVYLCASSFNSWGDTEAFFGQGTRLTVV.

This clone has a single count. V gene TRBV5-4 combines with J gene TRBJ1-2; 9 positions agree with TRBD1. Germline trimming cut 4 bases from V and 6 bases from J; bases unmatched to any gene: 13. This CDR3 contains 16 residues. The germline CDR1 and CDR2 sequences are SGHNT and YYREEE (reference sequence). The CDR3 coding sequence is TGTGCCAGCAGCGACGCCTCCGCCGGGACAGGGAATGGCTACACCTTC. Protein product: CASSDASAGTGNGYTF.

The rearrangement uses TRBV30 and TRBJ1-2; TRBD1 matches 7 bases. V shed 7 bases and J 5 bases; nucleotides not matched to a gene: 10. The CDR3 spans 13 residues. Germline V gene sequence: CDR1 GTSNPN, CDR2 SVGIG (reference sequence). CDR3 sequence (DNA): TGTGCCTCCAGACAGGGAATAGGGTATGGCTACACCTTC. Translated: CASRQGIGYGYTF.

The genes are TRBV5-4 and TRBJ1-2, with 9 bases that match TRBD1. This CDR3 is built from 16 residues. Germline CDR1 and CDR2: SGHNT and YYREEE (reference sequence). V shed 4 bases, J shed 4 bases, and the junction held 11 bases outside the gene matches. The CDR3 reads CASSPPGQGRGYGYTF. The CDR3 DNA follows: TGTGCCAGCAGCCCCCCGGGACAGGGACGGGGCTATGGCTACACCTTC.